The 16 T cell receptor beta chains listed next were all sequenced from one sample in a study of T-cell reconstitution after alpha-beta-depleted transplantation in children. A TCRbeta library incorporating unique molecular identifiers was prepared. TCRdb reanalysed the PCR reads using MiXCR and keeps one entry per CDR3 protein. The top ten hold around 2.4% of the sample, which has some 300,000 distinct CDR3 sequences, about 9.4% seen once. Sample: PBMCs from the stem cell graft donor, taken from the stem cell graft. The receptors were sampled from a human donor who donated a stem cell graft to a child with acute lymphoblastic leukemia.

This clonotype has at least ten counts. The V and J genes are TRBV7-2 and TRBJ2-2; D is undetermined. This CDR3 contains 13 residues. Germline V gives CDR1 SGHTA, CDR2 FQGNSA. V lost 1 base, J lost 4 bases, and 4 bases lay in between. In nucleotides, the CDR3 is TGTGCCAGCAGCTTAGTATCCACCGGGGAGCTGTTTTTT. Translated: CASSLVSTGELFF.

This clonotype was seen repeatedly, ten times or more. This chain connects TRBV29-1 to TRBJ1-1; D is undetermined. This CDR3 comprises 10 residues. V lost 7 bases and J 3 bases, leaving 6 bases between the germline ends. CDR1 and CDR2 (germline): SQVTM, ANQGSEA. The CDR3 here is CSAKDTEAFF. The CDR3 DNA sequence: TGCAGCGCTAAAGACACTGAAGCTTTCTTT.

About this clonotype: A read error may explain this, as a much larger clone is one base away. This sequence joins TRBV5-6 and TRBJ1-5, with unresolved D. The CDR3 has 15 residues. Germline V gene data show CDR1 as SGHDT and CDR2 as YYEEEE. With 2 bases removed from V and 0 bases from J, the gap between germline ends came to 9 bases. Here the CDR3 DNA reads TGTGCCAGCAGCTTATTGGGGTATAGCAATCAGCCCCAGCATTTT. It specifies CASSLLGYSNQPQHF.

This clonotype was recorded at least ten times. The rearrangement uses TRBV7-2 and TRBJ2-7, with TRBD2 matching 10 bases. The germline CDR1 and CDR2 sequences are SGHTA and FQGNSA. CDR3 length: 15 residues. V gave up 4 bases and J gave up 3 bases; unmatched junction bases: 6. CDR3 DNA sequence: TGTGCCAGCAGCTCGGCTAGCGGGAGAGACTACGAGCAGTACTTC. It translates to CASSSASGRDYEQYF. Full variable domain (rest looked up from reference TRBV7-2 and TRBJ2-7): GAGVSQSPSNKVTEKGKDVELRCDPISGHTALYWYRQSLGQGLEFLIYFQGNSAPDKSGLPSDRFSAERTGGSVSTLTIQRTQQEDSAVYLCASSSASGRDYEQYFGPGTRLTVT.

At least ten counts were recorded for this clonotype. The rearrangement uses TRBV4-1 and TRBJ1-3; the D is unclear. CDR3 length equals 17 residues. Trimming cost V 1 base and J 0 bases, with 13 bases left between them. Germline V gene sequence: CDR1 MGHRA, CDR2 YSYEKL. The CDR3 DNA follows: TGCGCCAGCAGCCAAGTGGGCAGGACCCGCTCTGGAAACACCATATATTTT. Its translation is CASSQVGRTRSGNTIYF.

This clonotype was recorded at least ten times. This sequence joins TRBV7-2 and TRBJ2-7; D may be TRBD2 (6 bases). The CDR3 sequence is 13 residues long. The V gene lost 1 base and the J gene lost 3 bases, with 7 bases spanning the gap. From germline, CDR1 is SGHTA and CDR2 FQGNSA. Here the CDR3 DNA reads TGTGCCAGCAGCTTAGGGGGGGACTACGAGCAGTACTTC. It specifies CASSLGGDYEQYF.

This chain links TRBV4-1 with TRBJ2-2; 8 positions match TRBD1. The germline V gene has CDR1 MGHRA and CDR2 YSYEKL. Trimming removed 1 base from V and 7 bases from J; junction bases left unmatched: 20. CDR3 size: 20 residues. CDR3 amino acids: CASSQVGIGRGQRKGGELFF. The CDR3 DNA is TGCGCCAGCAGCCAAGTTGGGATAGGCAGGGGGCAACGAAAAGGCGGGGAGCTGTTTTTT.

The chain combines TRBV11-1 with TRBJ2-1, with TRBD1 matching over 8 bases. The CDR3 is 20 residues long. The V gene end was trimmed by 5 bases and the J gene end by 0 bases; junction bases not matched to a gene: 18. The germline CDR1 and CDR2 sequences are SGHAT and FQDESV (reference sequence). The DNA for the CDR3 is TGTGCCAGCAGCCCGTCTCTTGACAGGGGTTTCCGTCGCTCCTACAATGAGCAGTTCTTC. It specifies CASSPSLDRGFRRSYNEQFF.

The chain uses TRBV12-3 or TRBV12-4 and TRBJ1-4; D is ambiguous. CDR3 length: 13 residues. Trimming pared 6 bases from V and 4 bases from J, leaving 9 bases between. The CDR3 loop reads CASRPHGNEKLFF. The CDR3 DNA reads as TGTGCCAGCAGGCCCCACGGTAATGAAAAACTGTTTTTT.

This clonotype was observed a few times. V gene TRBV5-6 combines with J gene TRBJ2-1, with 14 bases identical to TRBD2. Germline CDR1 and CDR2: SGHDT and YYEEEE. This CDR3 is 21 amino acids long. Germline trimming cut 7 bases from V and 0 bases from J; bases unmatched to any gene: 18. DNA of the CDR3: TGTGCCAGCTCCCTGGGGCAGGCCGGGACTAGCGGGAGCAGCTCCTACAATGAGCAGTTCTTC. As protein: CASSLGQAGTSGSSSYNEQFF.

This clonotype was seen at least ten times. CDR3 nucleotide sequence: TGCGCCAGCAGCTTGGTCCAGCGGGAAATCAATGAGCAGTTCTTC. Protein sequence: CASSLVQREINEQFF. V usage is TRBV5-1 and J usage is TRBJ2-1; 7 bases match TRBD2. CDR1 is SGHRS, CDR2 YFSETQ, per germline. The CDR3 runs 15 residues. V lost 0 bases, J lost 6 bases, and 6 bases stayed unmatched.

This clonotype was detected a few times. V and J are TRBV20-1 and TRBJ2-5; possible D gene TRBD1, 6 bases. Germline V gene data show CDR1 as DFQATT and CDR2 as SNEGSKA (reference sequence). This CDR3 region has 11 residues. V shed 6 bases and J shed 5 bases, with 10 bases lying between them. CDR3 DNA: TGCAGTGCCAACAGGGTCGAGACCCAGTACTTC. Translation: CSANRVETQYF.

This clonotype came up many times. This sequence joins TRBV5-1 and TRBJ1-1; D ambiguous. The V gene lost 3 bases and the J gene lost 7 bases, with 16 bases spanning the gap. Germline CDR1 SGHRS, CDR2 YFSETQ. The CDR3 is 14 residues long. In DNA form, the CDR3 reads TGCGCCAGCAGCTACTTAGGACGCGACCTTGAAGCTTTCTTT. Residues: CASSYLGRDLEAFF.

The chain combines TRBV5-1 with TRBJ2-5; D might be TRBD1 (6 bases). CDR1 is SGHRS and CDR2 is YFSETQ in the germline V gene. The CDR3 length is 16 residues. V was trimmed by 4 bases and J by 1 base, leaving 17 bases between them. This chain's CDR3 is CASSLDSRGFQETQYF. The CDR3 DNA reads as TGCGCCAGCAGCCTGGACAGCCGAGGCTTCCAAGAGACCCAGTACTTC.

The table lists this clonotype with many counts. The chain recombines TRBV10-3 with TRBJ2-5; TRBD2 matches at 10 bases. Germline V lookup: CDR1 ENHRY, CDR2 SYGVKD. The junction had 13 bases not matched to a gene; V was cut back by 10 bases and J by 5 bases. The CDR3 sequence is 15 residues long. CDR3 sequence (DNA): TGTGCCACGCAAGGCGCTAGCGGGAGAAGGGAGACCCAGTACTTC. Protein: CATQGASGRRETQYF.

The chain combines TRBV12-3 or TRBV12-4 with TRBJ2-3; possibly TRBD2 for D (5 bases). There are 11 residues in the CDR3. The V gene lost 8 bases and the J gene lost 6 bases, with 9 bases spanning the gap. The CDR3 protein is CASVARDTQYF. The CDR3 DNA reads as TGTGCCAGCGTAGCGAGGGATACGCAGTATTTT.